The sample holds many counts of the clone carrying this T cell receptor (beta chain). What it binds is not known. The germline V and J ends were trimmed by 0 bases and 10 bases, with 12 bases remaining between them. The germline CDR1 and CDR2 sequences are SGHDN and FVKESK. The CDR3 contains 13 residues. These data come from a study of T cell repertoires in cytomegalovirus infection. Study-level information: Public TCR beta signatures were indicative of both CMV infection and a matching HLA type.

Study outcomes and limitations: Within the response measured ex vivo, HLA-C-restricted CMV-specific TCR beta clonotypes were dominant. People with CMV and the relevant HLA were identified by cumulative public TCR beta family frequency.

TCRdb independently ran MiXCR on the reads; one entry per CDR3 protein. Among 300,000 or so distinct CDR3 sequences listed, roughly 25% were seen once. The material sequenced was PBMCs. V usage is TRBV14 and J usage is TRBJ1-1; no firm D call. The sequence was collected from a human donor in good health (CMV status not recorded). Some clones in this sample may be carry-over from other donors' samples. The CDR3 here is CASSQEWMMGAFF. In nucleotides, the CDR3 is TGTGCCAGCAGCCAAGAGTGGATGATGGGAGCTTTCTTT.